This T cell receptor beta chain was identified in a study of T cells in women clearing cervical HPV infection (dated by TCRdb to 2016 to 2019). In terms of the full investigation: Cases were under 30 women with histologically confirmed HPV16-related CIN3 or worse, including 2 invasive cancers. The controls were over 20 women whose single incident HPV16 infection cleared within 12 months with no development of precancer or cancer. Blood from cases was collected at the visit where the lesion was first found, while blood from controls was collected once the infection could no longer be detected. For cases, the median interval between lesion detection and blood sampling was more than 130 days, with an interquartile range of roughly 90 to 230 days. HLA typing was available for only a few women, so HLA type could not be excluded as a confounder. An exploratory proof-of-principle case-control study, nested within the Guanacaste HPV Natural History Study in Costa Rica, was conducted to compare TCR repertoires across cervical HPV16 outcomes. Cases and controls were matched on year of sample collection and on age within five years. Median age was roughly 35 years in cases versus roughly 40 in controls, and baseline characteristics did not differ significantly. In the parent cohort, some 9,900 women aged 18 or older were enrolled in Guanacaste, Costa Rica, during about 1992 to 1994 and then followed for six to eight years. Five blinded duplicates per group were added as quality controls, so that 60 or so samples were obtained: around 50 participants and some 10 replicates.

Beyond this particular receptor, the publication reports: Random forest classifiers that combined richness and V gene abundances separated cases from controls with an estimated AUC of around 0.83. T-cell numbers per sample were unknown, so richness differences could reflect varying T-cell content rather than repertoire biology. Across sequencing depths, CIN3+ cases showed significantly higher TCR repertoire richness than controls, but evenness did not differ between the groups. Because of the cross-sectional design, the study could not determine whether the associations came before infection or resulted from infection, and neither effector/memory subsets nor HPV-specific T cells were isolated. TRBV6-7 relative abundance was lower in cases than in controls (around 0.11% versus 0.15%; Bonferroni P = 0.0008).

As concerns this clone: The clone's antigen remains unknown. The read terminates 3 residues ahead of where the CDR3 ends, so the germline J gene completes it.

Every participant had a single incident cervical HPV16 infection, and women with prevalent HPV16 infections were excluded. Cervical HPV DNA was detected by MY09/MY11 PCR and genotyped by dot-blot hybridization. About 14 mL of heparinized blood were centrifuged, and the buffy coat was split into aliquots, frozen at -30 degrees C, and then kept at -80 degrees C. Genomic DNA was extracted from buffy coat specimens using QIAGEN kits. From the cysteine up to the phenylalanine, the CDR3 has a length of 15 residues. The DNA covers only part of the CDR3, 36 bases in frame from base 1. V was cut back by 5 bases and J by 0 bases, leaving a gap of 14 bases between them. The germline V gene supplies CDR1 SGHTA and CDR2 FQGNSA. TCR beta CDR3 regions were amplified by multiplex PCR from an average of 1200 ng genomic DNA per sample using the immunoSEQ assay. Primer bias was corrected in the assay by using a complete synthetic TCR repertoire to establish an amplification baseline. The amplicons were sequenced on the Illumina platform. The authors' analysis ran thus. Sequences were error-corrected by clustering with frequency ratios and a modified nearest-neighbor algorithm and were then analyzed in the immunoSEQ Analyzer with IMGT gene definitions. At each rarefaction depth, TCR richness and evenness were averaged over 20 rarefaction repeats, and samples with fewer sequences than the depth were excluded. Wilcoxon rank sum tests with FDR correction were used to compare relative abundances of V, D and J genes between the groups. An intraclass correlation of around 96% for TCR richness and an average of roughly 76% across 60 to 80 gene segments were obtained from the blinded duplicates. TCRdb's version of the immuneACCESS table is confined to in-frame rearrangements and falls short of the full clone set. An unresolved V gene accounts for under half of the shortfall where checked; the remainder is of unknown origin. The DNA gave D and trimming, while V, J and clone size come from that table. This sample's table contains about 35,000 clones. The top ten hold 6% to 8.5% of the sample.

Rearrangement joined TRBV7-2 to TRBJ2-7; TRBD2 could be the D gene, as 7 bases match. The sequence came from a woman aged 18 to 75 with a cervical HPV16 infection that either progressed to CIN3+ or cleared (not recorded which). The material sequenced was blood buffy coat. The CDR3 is CASSPRGDYSYEQYF. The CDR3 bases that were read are TGTGCCAGCAGCCCGAGGGGGGACTACTCCTACGAG.